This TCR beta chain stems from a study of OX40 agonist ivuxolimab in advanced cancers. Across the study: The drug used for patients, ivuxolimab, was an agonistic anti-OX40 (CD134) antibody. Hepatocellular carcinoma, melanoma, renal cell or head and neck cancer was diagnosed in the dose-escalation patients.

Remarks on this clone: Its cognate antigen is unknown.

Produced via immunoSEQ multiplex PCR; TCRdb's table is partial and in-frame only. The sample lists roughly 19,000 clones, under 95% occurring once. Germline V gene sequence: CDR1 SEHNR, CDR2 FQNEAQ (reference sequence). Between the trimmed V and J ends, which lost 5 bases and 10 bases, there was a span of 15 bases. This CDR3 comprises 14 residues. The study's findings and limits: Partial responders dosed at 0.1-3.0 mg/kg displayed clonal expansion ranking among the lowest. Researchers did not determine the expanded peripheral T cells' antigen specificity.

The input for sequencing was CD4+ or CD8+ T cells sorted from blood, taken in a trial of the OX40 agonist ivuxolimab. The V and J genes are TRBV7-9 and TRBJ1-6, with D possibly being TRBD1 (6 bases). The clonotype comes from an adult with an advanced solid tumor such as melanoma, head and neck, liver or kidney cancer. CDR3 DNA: TGTGCCAGCAGCCCCTGGGGGGCAAAATCACCCCTCCACTTT. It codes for CASSPWGAKSPLHF.